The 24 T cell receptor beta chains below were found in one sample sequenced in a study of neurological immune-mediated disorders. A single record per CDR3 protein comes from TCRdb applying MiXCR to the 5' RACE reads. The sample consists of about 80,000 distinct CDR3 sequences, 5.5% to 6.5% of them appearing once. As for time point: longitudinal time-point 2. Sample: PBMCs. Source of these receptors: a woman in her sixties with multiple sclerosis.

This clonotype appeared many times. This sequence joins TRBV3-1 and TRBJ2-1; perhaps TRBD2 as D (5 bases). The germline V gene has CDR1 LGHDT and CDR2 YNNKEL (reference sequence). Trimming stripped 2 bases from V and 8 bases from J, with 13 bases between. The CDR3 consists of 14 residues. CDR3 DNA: TGTGCCAGCAGCCAATTAACAGCGAGGGATGAGCAGTTCTTC. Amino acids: CASSQLTARDEQFF.

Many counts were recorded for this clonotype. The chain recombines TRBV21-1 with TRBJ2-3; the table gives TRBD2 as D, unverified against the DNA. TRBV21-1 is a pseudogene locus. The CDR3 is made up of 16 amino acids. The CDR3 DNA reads TGTGCCAGCGTCAACCGAGCGGCTACTAGCACAGATACGCAGTATTTT. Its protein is CASVNRAATSTDTQYF.

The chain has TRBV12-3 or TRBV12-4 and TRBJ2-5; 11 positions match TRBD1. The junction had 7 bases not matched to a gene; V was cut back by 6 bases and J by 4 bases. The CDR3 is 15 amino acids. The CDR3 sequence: CASSRTGTGGETQYF. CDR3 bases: TGTGCCAGCAGCCGCACCGGGACAGGGGGAGAGACCCAGTACTTC.

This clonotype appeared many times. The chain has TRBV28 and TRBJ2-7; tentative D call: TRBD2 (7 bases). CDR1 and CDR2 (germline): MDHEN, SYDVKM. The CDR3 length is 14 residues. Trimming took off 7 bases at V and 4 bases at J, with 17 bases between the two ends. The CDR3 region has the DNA TGTGCCAGCAAGGGGGGAGGGGTAGCGTACGAGCAGTACTTC. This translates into CASKGGGVAYEQYF.

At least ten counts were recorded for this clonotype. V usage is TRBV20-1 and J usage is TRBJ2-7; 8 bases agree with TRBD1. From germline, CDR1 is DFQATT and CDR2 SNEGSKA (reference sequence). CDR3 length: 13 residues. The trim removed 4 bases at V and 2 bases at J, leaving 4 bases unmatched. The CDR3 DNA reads TGCAGTGCTATGGACAGGGACCCCTACGAGCAGTACTTC. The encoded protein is CSAMDRDPYEQYF.

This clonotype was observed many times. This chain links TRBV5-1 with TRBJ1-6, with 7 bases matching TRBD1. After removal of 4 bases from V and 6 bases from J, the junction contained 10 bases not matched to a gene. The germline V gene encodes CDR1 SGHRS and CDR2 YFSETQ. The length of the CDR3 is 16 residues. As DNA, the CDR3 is TGCGCCAGCAGCCCGAGTTGGGCAGGGGGTAATTCACCCCTCCACTTT. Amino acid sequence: CASSPSWAGGNSPLHF. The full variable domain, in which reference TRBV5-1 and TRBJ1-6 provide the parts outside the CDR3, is KAGVTQTPRYLIKTRGQQVTLSCSPISGHRSVSWYQQTPGQGLQFLFEYFSETQRNKGNFPGRFSGRQFSNSRSEMNVSTLELGDSALYLCASSPSWAGGNSPLHFGNGTRLTVT.

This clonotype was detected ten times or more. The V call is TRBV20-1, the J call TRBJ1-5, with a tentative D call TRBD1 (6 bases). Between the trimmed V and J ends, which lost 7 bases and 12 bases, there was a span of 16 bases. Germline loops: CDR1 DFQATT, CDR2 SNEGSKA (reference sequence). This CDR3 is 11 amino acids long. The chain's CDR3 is CSVKTGPLQHF. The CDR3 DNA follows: TGCAGTGTTAAGACAGGTCCTCTCCAGCATTTT.

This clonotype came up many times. This CDR3 is CASHRTPNTGELFF. The CDR3 DNA sequence: TGTGCCAGCCATAGGACCCCGAACACCGGGGAGCTGTTTTTT. The chain is built from TRBV6-5 and TRBJ2-2; no firm D call. CDR1 MNHEY and CDR2 SVGAGI come from the germline V gene. V was clipped by 8 bases and J by 0 bases, with 10 bases between them. The CDR3 covers 14 residues.

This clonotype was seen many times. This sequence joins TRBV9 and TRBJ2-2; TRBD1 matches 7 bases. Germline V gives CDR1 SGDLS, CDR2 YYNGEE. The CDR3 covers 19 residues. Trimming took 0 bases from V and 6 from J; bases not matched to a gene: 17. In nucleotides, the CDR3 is TGTGCCAGCAGCGTAGCGACAGGGCTAAGAACTTTACTCGCCGGGGAGCTGTTTTTT. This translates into CASSVATGLRTLLAGELFF.

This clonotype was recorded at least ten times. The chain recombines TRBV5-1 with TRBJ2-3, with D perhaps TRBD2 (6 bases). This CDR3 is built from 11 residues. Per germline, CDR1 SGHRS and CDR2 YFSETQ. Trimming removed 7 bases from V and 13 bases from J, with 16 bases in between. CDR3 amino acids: CASGAPGVEYF. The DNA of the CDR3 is TGCGCCAGCGGAGCCCCGGGGGTGGAGTATTTT.

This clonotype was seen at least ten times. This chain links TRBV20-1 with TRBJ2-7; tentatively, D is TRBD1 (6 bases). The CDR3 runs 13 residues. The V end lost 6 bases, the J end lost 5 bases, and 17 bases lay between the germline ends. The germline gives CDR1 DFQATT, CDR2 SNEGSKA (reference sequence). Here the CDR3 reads CSASGQGNHEQYF. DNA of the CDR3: TGCAGTGCCTCTGGGCAGGGGAACCACGAGCAGTACTTC.

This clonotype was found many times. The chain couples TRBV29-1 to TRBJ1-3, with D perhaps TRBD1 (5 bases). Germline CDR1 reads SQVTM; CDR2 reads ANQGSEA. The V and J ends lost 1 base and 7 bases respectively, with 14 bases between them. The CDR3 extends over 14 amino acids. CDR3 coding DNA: TGCAGCGTTGAAGTTGGGACCAGTGGGAACACCATATATTTT. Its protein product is CSVEVGTSGNTIYF. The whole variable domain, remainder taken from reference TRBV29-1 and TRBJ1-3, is SAVISQKPSRDICQRGTSLTIQCQVDSQVTMMFWYRQQPGQSLTLIATANQGSEATYESGFVIDKFPISRPNLTFSTLTVSNMSPEDSSIYLCSVEVGTSGNTIYFGEGSWLTVV.

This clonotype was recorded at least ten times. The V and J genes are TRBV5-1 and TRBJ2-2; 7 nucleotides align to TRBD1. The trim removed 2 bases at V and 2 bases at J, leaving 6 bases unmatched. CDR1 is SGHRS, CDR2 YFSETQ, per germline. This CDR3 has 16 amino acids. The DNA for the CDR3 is TGCGCCAGCAGCTTCGGGACAGCACCAAACACCGGGGAGCTGTTTTTT. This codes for CASSFGTAPNTGELFF. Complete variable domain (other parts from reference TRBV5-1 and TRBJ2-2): KAGVTQTPRYLIKTRGQQVTLSCSPISGHRSVSWYQQTPGQGLQFLFEYFSETQRNKGNFPGRFSGRQFSNSRSEMNVSTLELGDSALYLCASSFGTAPNTGELFFGEGSRLTVL.

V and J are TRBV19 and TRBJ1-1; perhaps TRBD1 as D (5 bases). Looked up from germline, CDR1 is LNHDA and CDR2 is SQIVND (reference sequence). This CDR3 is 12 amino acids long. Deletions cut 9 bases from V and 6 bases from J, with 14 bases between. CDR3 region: CASAGDRSEAFF. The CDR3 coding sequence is TGTGCCAGCGCGGGGGATAGATCTGAAGCTTTCTTT.

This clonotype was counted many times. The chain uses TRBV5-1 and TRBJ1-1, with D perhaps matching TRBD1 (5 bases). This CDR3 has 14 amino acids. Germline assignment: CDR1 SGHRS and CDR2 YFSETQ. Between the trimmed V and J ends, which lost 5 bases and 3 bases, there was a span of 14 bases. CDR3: CASRRAVGDTEAFF. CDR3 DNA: TGCGCCAGCAGGCGTGCCGTGGGGGACACTGAAGCTTTCTTT.

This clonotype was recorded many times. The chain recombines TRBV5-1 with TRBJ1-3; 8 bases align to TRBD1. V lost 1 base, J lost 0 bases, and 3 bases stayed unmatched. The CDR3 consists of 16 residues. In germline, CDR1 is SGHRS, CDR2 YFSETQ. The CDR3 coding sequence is TGCGCCAGCAGCTTGTGGACAGGGCTCTCTGGAAACACCATATATTTT. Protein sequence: CASSLWTGLSGNTIYF.

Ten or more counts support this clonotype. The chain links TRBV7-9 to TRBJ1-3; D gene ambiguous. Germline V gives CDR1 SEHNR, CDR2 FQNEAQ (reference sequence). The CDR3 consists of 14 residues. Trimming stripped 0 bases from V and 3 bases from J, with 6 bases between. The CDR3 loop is CASSLASFGNTIYF. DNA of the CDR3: TGTGCCAGCAGCTTAGCGAGTTTTGGAAACACCATATATTTT.

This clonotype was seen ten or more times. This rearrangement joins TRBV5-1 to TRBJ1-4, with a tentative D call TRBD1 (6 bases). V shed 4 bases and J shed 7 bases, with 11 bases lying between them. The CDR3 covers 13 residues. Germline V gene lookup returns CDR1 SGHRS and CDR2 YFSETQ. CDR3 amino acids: CASSREGGEKLFF. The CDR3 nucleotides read TGCGCCAGCAGCAGGGAGGGGGGTGAAAAACTGTTTTTT.

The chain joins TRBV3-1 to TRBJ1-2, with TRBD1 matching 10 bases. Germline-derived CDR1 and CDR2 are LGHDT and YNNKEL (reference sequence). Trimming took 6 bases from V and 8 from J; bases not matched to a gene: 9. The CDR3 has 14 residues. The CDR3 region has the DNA TGTGCCAGCAGGCTGGGACAGGGGCTGGCGGGCTACACCTTC. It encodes CASRLGQGLAGYTF.

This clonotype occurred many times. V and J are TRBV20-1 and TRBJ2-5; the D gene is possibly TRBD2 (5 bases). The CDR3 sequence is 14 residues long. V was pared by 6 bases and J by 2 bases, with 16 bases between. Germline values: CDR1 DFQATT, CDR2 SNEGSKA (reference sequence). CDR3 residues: CSAQRTGRQETQYF. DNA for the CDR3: TGCAGTGCACAGCGGACGGGAAGACAAGAGACCCAGTACTTC.

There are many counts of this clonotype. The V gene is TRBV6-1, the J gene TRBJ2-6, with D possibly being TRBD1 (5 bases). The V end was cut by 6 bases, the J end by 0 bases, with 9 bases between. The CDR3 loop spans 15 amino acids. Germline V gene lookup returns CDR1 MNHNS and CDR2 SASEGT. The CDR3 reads CASRMGPSGANVLTF. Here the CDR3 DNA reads TGTGCCAGCAGGATGGGGCCCTCTGGGGCCAACGTCCTGACTTTC.

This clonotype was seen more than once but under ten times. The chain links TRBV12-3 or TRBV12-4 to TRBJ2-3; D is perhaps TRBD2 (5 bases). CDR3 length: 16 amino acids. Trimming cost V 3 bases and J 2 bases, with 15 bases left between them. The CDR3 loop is CASSFRIRDNTDTQYF. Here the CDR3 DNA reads TGTGCCAGCAGTTTCCGGATACGGGATAACACAGATACGCAGTATTTT.

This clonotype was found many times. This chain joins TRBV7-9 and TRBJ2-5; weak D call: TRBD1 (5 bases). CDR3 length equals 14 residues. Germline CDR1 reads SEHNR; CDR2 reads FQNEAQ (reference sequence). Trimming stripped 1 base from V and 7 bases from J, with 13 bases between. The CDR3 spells CASSLVTGQGTQYF. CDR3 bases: TGTGCCAGCAGCTTAGTTACAGGCCAGGGGACCCAGTACTTC.

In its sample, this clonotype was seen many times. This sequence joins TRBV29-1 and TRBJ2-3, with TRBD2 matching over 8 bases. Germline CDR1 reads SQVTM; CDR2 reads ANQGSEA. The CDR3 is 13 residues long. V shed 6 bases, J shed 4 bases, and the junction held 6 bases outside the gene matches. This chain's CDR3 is CSVGTRGPDTQYF. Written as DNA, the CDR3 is TGCAGCGTCGGGACTAGGGGACCAGATACGCAGTATTTT.